The 2 T cell receptor beta chains listed next were all sequenced from one sample in a study of T cells after yellow fever vaccination. TCRdb processed the 5' RACE reads anew with MiXCR; each CDR3 protein has one entry. The sample records 150,000 to 200,000 distinct CDR3 sequences, 6% to 7.5% being singletons. This material consisted of CD4+ T cells sorted from PBMCs, taken roughly 5 days after the first yellow fever vaccination. The receptors here all came from a man younger than 35 who received the YFV17D yellow fever vaccine.

This clonotype showed up many times. The V gene is TRBV2, the J gene TRBJ1-1; 7 positions agree with TRBD1. Germline CDR1 reads SNHLY; CDR2 reads FYNNEI. J gave up 4 bases and V 7 bases, and 6 bases lay outside the gene matches. The CDR3 consists of 13 residues. The CDR3 protein is CASNPQGTTEAFF. The DNA of the CDR3 is TGTGCCAGCAATCCACAGGGGACCACTGAAGCTTTCTTT.

This clonotype was seen at least ten times. This sequence joins TRBV5-4 and TRBJ2-2, with 7 positions matching TRBD2. V dropped 0 bases and J dropped 0; count of bases not matched to a gene: 5. The CDR3 consists of 17 residues. Looked up from germline, CDR1 is SGHNT and CDR2 is YYREEE (reference sequence). In DNA, the CDR3 is TGTGCCAGCAGCTTGGTGGGGCGGGGGTCGAACACCGGGGAGCTGTTTTTT. This sequence encodes CASSLVGRGSNTGELFF.